This T cell receptor (beta chain) was recorded in a study of beta chain features in type 1 diabetes (dated by TCRdb to 2017 to 2018). For the wider study: Mean age, gender distribution, total cell number and subset yield were not different between patients and healthy donors. Across all samples, about 110 million sorted cells were examined, and cell number per subset correlated strongly with RNA yield. The study compared the TCRB repertoires of sorted circulating CD4+ T cell subsets in recently diagnosed type 1 diabetes patients with those in matched healthy donors. Regulatory and stem cell-like memory subsets were obtained from only 8 patients and roughly 8 healthy donors, while naive and central memory subsets were obtained from all 30 or so donors.

This clone was found a few times. The target of this receptor is not known. The sample holds no much larger clone one base away, and base qualities are not on file. The germline V gene supplies CDR1 MDHEN and CDR2 SYDVKM. Unmatched junction bases come to 9, with V trimmed by 9 bases and J by 2 bases. Including cysteine and phenylalanine, the CDR3 has 14 amino acids. This entry keeps only the CDR3 DNA: 42 bases, framed from base 1. All of the isolated RNA was reverse transcribed with the High Capacity cDNA Reverse Transcription Kit, so expressed TCRB transcripts were sequenced. Survey-depth immunoSEQ sequencing was performed on stem cell-like memory T cell samples, with an average of roughly 990,000 total reads per sample. Sorted cells were lysed in RLT buffer, and RNA was extracted using DNase-treated RNeasy Micro or Mini kits according to cell number. Each cell subset was processed separately to prevent cross-contamination, with patient and healthy donor samples processed together. TCRB sequences were amplified from cDNA with the immunoSEQ multiplex PCR, producing 87-bp fragments spanning the CDR3 region. Sequencing of the amplicons was performed on the Illumina HiSeq platform. For the original study's pipeline: PCR bias was corrected computationally using synthetic template baselines, and reads within Hamming distance 2 were collapsed, with unmergeable singletons discarded. Reads were aligned against IMGT to assign V, D and J genes, CDR3 length and insertions or deletions at six rearrangement sites. Within each subset, clonotype counts were normalized to sorted cell number, after which true diversity and Gini coefficients were computed with the tcR R package. The overlap coefficient, calculated on TCRB nucleotide sequences, was used to measure repertoire sharing. The table comes from immuneACCESS by way of TCRdb, which keeps in-frame sequences with V and J called. Part of the clones is missing from these tables; in studies checked, under half for an unresolved V gene and the rest for unknown reasons. V and J calls plus clone size are reproduced from that table; the DNA served to infer D and trimming. The sample records approximately 120,000 clones, about 40% of which are singletons. Of the sample, roughly 0.07% is held by the ten largest clones.

Beyond this particular receptor, the publication reports: Sequencing cDNA rather than genomic DNA could over-represent highly expressing activated cells, although activation and CD3 levels did not differ between groups. Patients with type 1 diabetes made fewer insertions and deleted more nucleotides at VDJ recombination sites, implying thymic rearrangement abnormalities. Because small numbers of individuals were included in the HLA sub-analyses, any influence of HLA type on TCRB rearrangement was left unresolved. Type 1 diabetes patients showed a moderate but significant shortening of TCRB CDR3 length in all four CD4+ subsets. PCR may preferentially amplify shorter templates, but because patient and control samples were amplified and corrected together, any resulting skew would affect both groups equally. Naive, central memory and regulatory TCRB repertoires appeared to be more alike among patients than among healthy donors.

Each donor gave one peripheral blood draw, averaging about 120 mL, which was collected into heparinised tubes. A BD FACSAria II and a panel including CD45RO, CCR7, CD25, CD127, CD95 and CD27 were used to sort naive, central memory, regulatory and stem cell-like memory CD4+ T cells. All sorted populations exceeded 95% purity. PBMCs were isolated immediately by Lymphoprep density gradient centrifugation and stained directly without culture. So that batch effects would be minimized, each experiment stained and sorted samples in pairs, pairing one healthy donor with one patient. The source of this sequence is a woman aged 18-29 years in good health. Sequencing was done on a sample of stem cell memory CD4+ T cells from blood. The cell subset or site label on this specimen signifies: stem cell-like memory CD4+ T cells. The V and J genes are TRBV28 and TRBJ2-7, with TRBD1 matching 8 junction bases. CDR3 loop: CASLGQAAPYEQYF. The DNA reads TGTGCCAGTCTGGGACAGGCGGCTCCCTACGAGCAGTACTTC.